Below, 6 T cell receptor beta chains from the same sample are listed, as sequenced in a study of CD8 T cells in Susac syndrome. With random hexamers, about 0.5 to 1 ug RNA was reverse transcribed. Using its own MiXCR run on the immunoSEQ multiplex PCR reads, TCRdb lists one record per CDR3 protein. The table has about 240,000 distinct CDR3 sequences, almost 97% seen once. Sequenced input: CD4+ T cells from PBMCs. These receptor sequences come from a human donor with Susac syndrome.

The genes are TRBV18 and TRBJ2-5; D gene uncertain. Between the trimmed V and J ends, which lost 1 base and 3 bases, there was a span of 3 bases. CDR1 and CDR2 from the germline V gene are KGHSH and LQKENI. The CDR3 contains 12 residues. CDR3: CASSPLEETQYF. DNA for the CDR3: TGTGCCAGCTCACCACTGGAAGAGACCCAGTACTTC.

This chain uses TRBV5-1 with TRBJ2-4; 10 bases are shared with TRBD2. The trim removed 0 bases at V and 6 bases at J, leaving 0 bases unmatched. CDR1 and CDR2 (germline): SGHRS, YFSETQ. The CDR3 covers 14 residues. CDR3 DNA: TGCGCCAGCAGCTTGGCTAGCGGGAGAAACATTCAGTACTTC. Amino acid sequence: CASSLASGRNIQYF. Full variable domain (outside the CDR3, taken from reference TRBV5-1 and TRBJ2-4): KAGVTQTPRYLIKTRGQQVTLSCSPISGHRSVSWYQQTPGQGLQFLFEYFSETQRNKGNFPGRFSGRQFSNSRSEMNVSTLELGDSALYLCASSLASGRNIQYFGAGTRLSVL.

V and J are TRBV18 and TRBJ2-7, with D unresolved. V was trimmed by 6 bases and J by 2 bases, leaving 11 bases between them. This CDR3 has 13 amino acids. Germline CDR1 is KGHSH and CDR2 is LQKENI. The CDR3 coding sequence is TGTGCCAGCTCCCGCAGTGATGCCTACGAGCAGTACTTC. It encodes CASSRSDAYEQYF.

The chain employs TRBV6-1 and TRBJ2-3; 14 bases are a match to TRBD2. This CDR3 spans 18 amino acids. V lost 6 bases and J lost 0; bases outside the gene matches: 8. Germline CDR1 MNHNS, CDR2 SASEGT. CDR3 sequence reads: CASSPRTSGRISTDTQYF. In DNA, the CDR3 is TGTGCCAGCAGCCCTAGGACTAGCGGGAGGATTAGCACAGATACGCAGTATTTT.

This chain connects TRBV11-2 to TRBJ2-7, with a possible D match to TRBD2 (5 bases). With 5 bases removed from V and 0 bases from J, the gap between germline ends came to 17 bases. The CDR3 covers 16 residues. Germline CDR1 SGHAT, CDR2 FQNNGV. The CDR3 is CASSPVGRASSYEQYF. The DNA for the CDR3 is TGTGCCAGCAGCCCCGTCGGGCGGGCCTCCTCCTACGAGCAGTACTTC.

The chain is built from TRBV12-3 or TRBV12-4 and TRBJ1-2; D is undetermined. V lost 7 bases, J lost 2 bases, and 8 bases lay in between. This CDR3 has 12 amino acids. The CDR3 sequence is CASKGDNYGYTF. The CDR3 DNA is TGTGCCAGCAAAGGAGACAACTATGGCTACACCTTC.